This T cell receptor (beta chain) appears in the sequencing data of a study of blood T cell repertoires in COVID-19. Germline lookup yields CDR1 ENHRY and CDR2 SYGVKD. V gave up 8 bases and J gave up 9 bases; unmatched junction bases: 4. This CDR3 has 12 residues. Assay used: immunoSEQ multiplex PCR; TCRdb lists only in-frame clones, some missing. The table lists fewer than 350,000 clones, approximately 86% of them singletons. The rearrangement joins TRBV10-3 to TRBJ1-6; 7 positions match TRBD1. The receptor comes from a man aged 18 to 35 with active or convalescent COVID-19. Specimen: peripheral blood. The CDR3, as DNA: TGTGCCATCGGGCAGGGGGGTTCACCCCTCCACTTT. Its protein product is CAIGQGGSPLHF.